This passage covers 21 T cell receptor beta chains from one sample sequenced in a study of shared clonotypes between healthy human individuals. The naive CD8 population came from CD45RO-negative cells selected for CCR7, without terminally differentiated effector memory CD45RA+ cells. Sequenced by immunoSEQ multiplex PCR; TCRdb stores in-frame clones only, minus some. The sample includes about 2 million clones, approximately 95% of them seen just once. Specimen: naive CD8+ T cells sorted from blood. The receptors come from a man aged 18 to 30 in good health.

Of note for this clone: Other DNA sequences in the same sample also yield this CDR3. CDR3 DNA sequence: TGTGCCAGCAGCGTGGGGGGCGGTGAAGCTTTCTTT. It specifies CASSVGGGEAFF. The chain carries TRBV9 and TRBJ1-1, with TRBD1 as a possible D gene (6 bases). The CDR3 is 12 amino acids. Trimming shortened V by 2 bases and J by 7 bases, and 9 bases separated the two germline ends. CDR1 and CDR2 (germline): SGDLS, YYNGEE.

V gene TRBV29-1 combines with J gene TRBJ2-7; D possibly matches TRBD1 or TRBD2 (6 bases each). This CDR3 comprises 12 residues. V lost 2 bases and J 6 bases, leaving 11 bases between the germline ends. Germline V gives CDR1 SQVTM, CDR2 ANQGSEA. The CDR3 DNA follows: TGCAGCGTTGAAAAGGGGGGTCTCGAGCAGTACTTC. It codes for CSVEKGGLEQYF.

The V gene is TRBV21-1, the J gene TRBJ2-3; whether TRBD1, the table's D call, matches the DNA was not checked. TRBV21-1 is a recognized pseudogene. This CDR3 has 16 amino acids. CDR3 sequence (DNA): TGTGCCAGCAGCAAAGGAGAGGGACAGGGCGGATATACGCAGTATTTT. The encoded protein is CASSKGEGQGGYTQYF.

The V call is TRBV5-1, the J call TRBJ2-1; D is ambiguous. V dropped 0 bases and J dropped 2 bases, with 6 bases sitting between them. In germline, CDR1 is SGHRS, CDR2 YFSETQ. This CDR3 region has 14 residues. The CDR3 DNA reads as TGCGCCAGCAGCTTGGACGTGACCTACAATGAGCAGTTCTTC. It yields the protein CASSLDVTYNEQFF. Full variable domain (remainder filled in from reference TRBV5-1 and TRBJ2-1): KAGVTQTPRYLIKTRGQQVTLSCSPISGHRSVSWYQQTPGQGLQFLFEYFSETQRNKGNFPGRFSGRQFSNSRSEMNVSTLELGDSALYLCASSLDVTYNEQFFGPGTRLTVL.

In DNA form, the CDR3 reads TGTGCCAGCAGCTTGGGGGACTATGAGCAGTTCTTC. Its translation: CASSLGDYEQFF. V gene TRBV5-6 combines with J gene TRBJ2-1; D may be TRBD2 (6 bases). Trimming cost V 0 bases and J 8 bases, with 6 bases left between them. Germline V gene lookup returns CDR1 SGHDT and CDR2 YYEEEE. The CDR3 sequence is 12 residues long.

The rearrangement uses TRBV4-3 and TRBJ2-3; 8 bases map to TRBD2. The germline gives CDR1 LGHNA, CDR2 YSLEER. The V and J ends lost 3 bases and 3 bases, in that order; junction bases with no gene match: 8. The CDR3 spans 16 residues. Here the CDR3 reads CASSHKLSGGTDTQYF. The CDR3 nucleotides read TGCGCCAGCAGCCACAAATTGAGCGGGGGTACAGATACGCAGTATTTT.

The chain is built from TRBV19 and TRBJ1-5; D gene uncertain. The ends were cut back, 3 bases at V and 2 bases at J, with 11 bases in the middle. The CDR3 spans 15 residues. In germline, CDR1 is LNHDA, CDR2 SQIVND (reference sequence). CDR3 DNA: TGTGCCAGTAGTATTTCGGCCTATGGCAATCAGCCCCAGCATTTT. This encodes CASSISAYGNQPQHF.

CDR3 nucleotides: TGTGCCAGCAGTCAAATTAGGGTCGACTATGGCTACACCTTC. Its protein is CASSQIRVDYGYTF. The chain couples TRBV28 to TRBJ1-2; the D is unclear. This CDR3 region has 14 residues. The ends were cut back, 5 bases at V and 3 bases at J, with 13 bases in the middle. Germline V gives CDR1 MDHEN, CDR2 SYDVKM.

The genes are TRBV14 and TRBJ2-5, with 10 bases aligning to TRBD2. CDR3 length equals 16 residues. CDR1 is SGHDN and CDR2 is FVKESK in the germline V gene. J lost 1 base, V lost 4 bases, and 6 bases had no gene match. The CDR3 coding sequence is TGTGCCAGCAGCCCACGGCAGCGGGGGGGCCAAGAGACCCAGTACTTC. Amino acids: CASSPRQRGGQETQYF.

Concerning this clone itself: Additional DNA sequences in this sample encode the identical CDR3. CDR3 in DNA: TGTGCCAGCAGCGTATCGGGGGGCCCCTACGAGCAGTACTTC. This translates into CASSVSGGPYEQYF. V usage is TRBV9 and J usage is TRBJ2-7; tentatively, D is TRBD2 (7 bases). Trimming took 1 base from V and 2 from J, leaving 10 bases between them. The CDR3 loop spans 14 amino acids. Looked up from germline, CDR1 is SGDLS and CDR2 is YYNGEE.

The chain couples TRBV6-6 to TRBJ1-1; D not resolved. CDR1 is MNHNY and CDR2 is SVGAGI in the germline V gene (reference sequence). Deletions cut 6 bases from V and 1 base from J, with 18 bases between. The CDR3 covers 16 residues. The CDR3 coding sequence is TGTGCCAGCAGAGCCACCCTGGGCCACCAGAACACTGAAGCTTTCTTT. It yields the protein CASRATLGHQNTEAFF.

The chain couples TRBV5-8 to TRBJ1-4; 7 bases are shared with TRBD1. The CDR3 is 15 amino acids. CDR1 is SGHTS, CDR2 YDEGEE, per germline. V gave up 1 base and J gave up 4 bases; unmatched junction bases: 4. The CDR3 spells CASSLRTGDNEKLFF. The DNA of the CDR3 is TGTGCCAGCAGCTTGAGGACAGGAGATAATGAAAAACTGTTTTTT.

This clone has just one count. The V and J genes are TRBV5-4 and TRBJ2-7, with D possibly being TRBD1 (6 bases). Germline lookup yields CDR1 SGHNT and CDR2 YYREEE (reference sequence). The ends were cut back, 3 bases at V and 5 bases at J, with 9 bases in the middle. CDR3 size: 12 residues. CDR3 bases: TGTGCCAGCAGCTGGGGGCTGAACGAGCAGTACTTC. As protein: CASSWGLNEQYF.

The J gene is TRBJ1-1, the V gene TRBV7-8; no clear D. V lost 3 bases, J lost 1 base, and 12 bases lay in between. The CDR3 extends over 15 amino acids. Germline V gene lookup returns CDR1 SGHVS and CDR2 FQNEAQ. Here the CDR3 DNA reads TGTGCCAGCAGCTTTTTGCCAAAAGAGAACACTGAAGCTTTCTTT. Its translation: CASSFLPKENTEAFF.

The V call is TRBV4-1, the J call TRBJ1-1; TRBD1 might be the D (6 bases). The CDR3 loop spans 15 amino acids. Germline CDR1 MGHRA, CDR2 YSYEKL. The ends were cut back, 4 bases at V and 1 base at J, with 13 bases in the middle. This CDR3 is CASSPQGFSNTEAFF. In nucleotides, the CDR3 is TGCGCCAGCAGCCCGCAGGGGTTTTCGAACACTGAAGCTTTCTTT.

Notes on this clone: Its ends do not fully match the called genes, so a read error is possible. This sequence joins TRBV7-9 and TRBJ1-2; no firm D call. Germline values: CDR1 SEHNR, CDR2 FQNEAQ (reference sequence). This CDR3 has 15 residues. The CDR3 is CASSLDNGWNYGYTF. CDR3 nucleotides: TGTGCCAGCAGTTTAGATAACGGATGGAACTATGGCTACACCTTC.

Worth noting for this clone: Other DNA sequences from this sample encode an identical CDR3 as well. The chain couples TRBV5-6 to TRBJ2-7; 7 nucleotides align to TRBD1. Per the germline V gene, CDR1 is SGHDT and CDR2 is YYEEEE. The CDR3 consists of 13 residues. V lost 4 bases to trimming and J lost 2 bases; unmatched junction nucleotides: 3. CDR3 protein: CASSPGTAYEQYF. The DNA of the CDR3 is TGTGCCAGCAGCCCTGGGACAGCCTACGAGCAGTACTTC.

The CDR3 DNA follows: TGTGCCAGCAGCCTGGGACTAGCGGTCTACGAGCAGTACTTC. This gives the protein CASSLGLAVYEQYF. This chain joins TRBV5-4 and TRBJ2-7; 11 bases line up with TRBD2. Germline-derived CDR1 and CDR2 are SGHNT and YYREEE (reference sequence). With 4 bases clipped from V and 3 bases from J, the junction kept 3 bases outside the gene matches. The CDR3 covers 14 residues.

The CDR3 nucleotides are TGTGCCAGCAGCTTGTCACTTACAGATACGCAGTATTTT. Its translation is CASSLSLTDTQYF. The chain couples TRBV5-6 to TRBJ2-3; D is ambiguous. The germline V and J ends were trimmed by 1 base and 3 bases, with 6 bases remaining between them. Germline V gene lookup returns CDR1 SGHDT and CDR2 YYEEEE. The CDR3 has 13 amino acids.

This clone was seen just once. This chain links TRBV27 with TRBJ2-5; D unresolved. Germline V gives CDR1 MNHEY, CDR2 SMNVEV (reference sequence). This CDR3 is 15 amino acids long. The V end was cut by 5 bases, the J end by 2 bases, with 15 bases between. This CDR3 is CASSTLPYMQETQYF. CDR3 DNA sequence: TGTGCCAGCAGTACTCTACCATACATGCAAGAGACCCAGTACTTC.

Regarding this clone: Other DNA sequences in the same sample also yield this CDR3. The chain links TRBV6-5 to TRBJ2-3; D gene unclear. V was pared by 0 bases and J by 2 bases, with 6 bases between. Germline CDR1 is MNHEY and CDR2 is SVGAGI. The CDR3 is 14 amino acids. CDR3 DNA: TGTGCCAGCAGTTACTCCGTCTCCACAGATACGCAGTATTTT. Its translation: CASSYSVSTDTQYF.